The present T cell receptor (beta chain) was sequenced within a study of blood T cell repertoires in COVID-19. Germline trimming cut 3 bases from V and 2 bases from J; bases unmatched to any gene: 4. The germline gives CDR1 KGHSH, CDR2 LQKENI. CDR3 length: 14 amino acids. Original data processing: It was from reference gene primer amplification that nucleated cell counts were estimated. Method: immunoSEQ multiplex PCR; TCRdb's copy keeps in-frame clones and lacks some. V and J calls and clone size come straight from that table; D and trimming were deduced from the DNA. The data contain about 150,000 clones, around 81% of them singletons. Comment on this clone: Different DNA sequences within this sample yield the same CDR3.

The J gene is TRBJ2-7, the V gene TRBV18; 7 bases align to TRBD1. Source material: peripheral blood. The clonotype originates from a man between 65 and 79 years old who had recovered from COVID-19. The CDR3 protein is CASSPEQGPYEQYF. CDR3 bases: TGTGCCAGCTCACCTGAACAGGGGCCCTACGAGCAGTACTTC.